These T cell receptor beta chains were read from a single sample in a study of control samples from healthy donors and cancer patients. Libraries were prepared by immunoSEQ multiplex PCR; TCRdb keeps only in-frame clonotypes and omits some of them. The repertoire holds some 37,000 clones, with 90% to 95% as singletons. Material for sequencing was blood. These receptors all come from a woman in her forties or fifties in good health. Both conserved end residues are part of each CDR3. The order of the fields is CDR3 protein, clone size, V gene, CDR3 length. Expanded clones are given a class, and other clones once, few, many or no size at all.

CASSLAGDSGELFF,-,TRBV5-1,14
CASSPLAKGTEAFF,-,TRBV7-6,14
CASSFRGHNEQFF,-,TRBV12-3/TRBV12-4,13
CATNTQYSTGELFF,-,TRBV27,14
CASSLGTAGGYTF,-,TRBV7-2,13
CASSLGGYYSNEQFF,once,TRBV5-4,15
CASSLTNEKLFF,once,TRBV12-3/TRBV12-4,12
CASSAGPRQFF,-,TRBV12-3/TRBV12-4,11
CASSLGGTSEYNEQFF,-,TRBV5-1,16
CASSEPIRSASSYSNQPQHF,-,TRBV6-1,20
CASSNRGMGDTEAFF,-,TRBV21-1,15
CASSPHNRTGFGYTF,-,TRBV3-1/TRBV3-2,15
CASRTGQGGGYGYTF,-,TRBV25-1,15
CASSAGTGGIEQYF,-,TRBV27,14
CASRLAGAGEQYF,-,TRBV5-4,13
CASSQSLRGPQHF,-,TRBV3-1/TRBV3-2,13
CASSLEKLAGAPGETQYF,once,TRBV7-2,18
CASSWGGQGAYEQYF,-,TRBV5-1,15
CASSQESGRGNSPLHF,-,TRBV4-1,16
CASMLPAETETQYF,-,TRBV28,14
CASRLSTDTQYF,-,TRBV6-5,12
CASSTPGGQETQYF,-,TRBV7-2,14
CASSFSLSTEAFF,-,TRBV7-3,13
CASSFPGRNTEAFF,-,TRBV28,14
CATSDPGGYQPQHF,once,TRBV24-1,14
CASSLQGVESPLHF,-,TRBV7-3,14
CASSGRGGNQPQHF,-,TRBV19,14
CASSFGQRSRYTF,once,TRBV5-8,13
CASSFPGQLNTGELFF,-,TRBV28,16
CASSLSRTLSSYEQYF,-,TRBV7-2,16
CASSQRLGDPGGYTF,few,TRBV6-2/TRBV6-3,15
CASSLAVVGQETQYF,-,TRBV11-2,15
CSVTWRGATDTQYF,-,TRBV29-1,14
CATSRAPAQDQPQHF,once,TRBV15,15
CASSLLYNEQFF,-,TRBV5-6,12
CASSPLVTGEQYF,-,TRBV7-7,13
CASSQDLRAGYTF,-,TRBV28,13
CASSLRQMNTEAFF,-,TRBV5-6,14
CASSEALSGSGYTF,-,TRBV2,14
CASSIVHGLRTDTQYF,-,TRBV19,16
CASSLGGGTLHF,-,TRBV11-2,12